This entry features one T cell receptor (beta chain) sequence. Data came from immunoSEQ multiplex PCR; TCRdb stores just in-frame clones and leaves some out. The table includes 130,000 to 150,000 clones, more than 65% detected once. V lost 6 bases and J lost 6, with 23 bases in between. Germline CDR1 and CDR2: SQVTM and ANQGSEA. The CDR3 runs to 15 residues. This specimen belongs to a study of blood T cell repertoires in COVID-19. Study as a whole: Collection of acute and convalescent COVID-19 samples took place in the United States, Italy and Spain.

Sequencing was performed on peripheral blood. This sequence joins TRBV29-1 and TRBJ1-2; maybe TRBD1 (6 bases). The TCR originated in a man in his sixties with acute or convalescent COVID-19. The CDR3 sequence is CSVRKQGWYEDGYTF. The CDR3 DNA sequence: TGCAGCGTGCGTAAACAGGGATGGTACGAAGATGGCTACACCTTC. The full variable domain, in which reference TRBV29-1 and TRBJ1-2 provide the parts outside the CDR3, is SAVISQKPSRDICQRGTSLTIQCQVDSQVTMMFWYRQQPGQSLTLIATANQGSEATYESGFVIDKFPISRPNLTFSTLTVSNMSPEDSSIYLCSVRKQGWYEDGYTFGSGTRLTVV.